A selection of T cell receptor beta chains follows, all from one sample in a study of blood T cell repertoires in COVID-19. Repertoires were generated with immunoSEQ multiplex PCR, while TCRdb's copy carries only in-frame clones and drops some. This sample has about 250,000 clones, with nearly 90% found just once. Sequencing was performed on peripheral blood. These receptors were collected from a man between 18 and 35 years old with active or convalescent COVID-19. CDR3s include the opening cysteine and the closing phenylalanine or tryptophan. The order of the fields is CDR3 length, V gene, D gene, J gene, clone size, CDR3 DNA, CDR3 protein. D genes are given only for firm matches. Size values are once, few and many counts, or a class for expanded clones, and some rows have none.

11	TRBV7-6	TRBD1	TRBJ2-7	-	TGTGCCAGCAGCCGGACAGGGGAGCAGTACTTC	CASSRTGEQYF
15	TRBV27	TRBD2	TRBJ2-5	once	TGTGCCAGCAGTTTATCGGGGGGGGTTTTGGGGACCCAGTACTTC	CASSLSGGVLGTQYF
14	TRBV27	-	TRBJ1-4	-	TGTGCCAGCCGCGGGGGGGGAACTAATGAAAAACTGTTTTTT	CASRGGGTNEKLFF
15	TRBV7-9	-	TRBJ2-6	-	TGTGCCAGCAGCCTGGGACTTGCCGGGGCCAACGTCCTGACTTTC	CASSLGLAGANVLTF
14	TRBV6-5	-	TRBJ2-5	-	TGTGCCAGCAGCCCCATGGGGGGGCAACAGACCCAGTACTTC	CASSPMGGQQTQYF
16	TRBV6-1	TRBD1	TRBJ2-2	-	TGTGCCAGCAGTGAAGCGATGGGACAGGGAGCCGGGGAGCTGTTTTTT	CASSEAMGQGAGELFF
14	TRBV5-4	-	TRBJ2-5	once	TGTGCCAGCAGCTTGGGAGCAACCCAAGAGACCCAGTACTTC	CASSLGATQETQYF
13	TRBV28	TRBD2	TRBJ2-1	-	TGTGCCACCCGGACTAGCGGGAGTGGTGAGCAGTTCTTC	CATRTSGSGEQFF
15	TRBV9	-	TRBJ1-1	-	TGTGCCAGCAGCGTAGGGGGCACCCCGAACACTGAAGCTTTCTTT	CASSVGGTPNTEAFF
13	TRBV5-6	-	TRBJ2-1	few	TGTGCCAGCAGCTTGGTGTCGTTTTATGAGCAGTTCTTC	CASSLVSFYEQFF
15	TRBV15	-	TRBJ1-1	few	TGTGCCACCAGCAGAGAAGACGGGGTGGGGTCTGAAGCTTTCTTT	CATSREDGVGSEAFF
16	TRBV3-1/TRBV3-2	TRBD2	TRBJ2-3	-	TGTGCCAGCAGCCCACTAGCGGGGGGGCACACAGATACGCAGTATTTT	CASSPLAGGHTDTQYF
14	TRBV27	TRBD1	TRBJ1-5	-	TGTGCCAGCAGTCCGAGGACAGGGCGCCAGCCCCAGCATTTT	CASSPRTGRQPQHF
13	TRBV14	-	TRBJ1-1	-	TGTGCCAGCACCAAGACATTATCGACTGAAGCTTTCTTT	CASTKTLSTEAFF
15	TRBV9	-	TRBJ1-1	-	TGTGCCAGCAGCGTAGCGGGGACACCGAACACTGAAGCTTTCTTT	CASSVAGTPNTEAFF
15	TRBV3-1/TRBV3-2	TRBD2	TRBJ2-5	-	TGTGCCAGCAGCCCGCCGGGACTAGCGGAAGAGACCCAGTACTTC	CASSPPGLAEETQYF
15	TRBV27	-	TRBJ2-7	-	TGTGCCAGCAGTTTAAAGGGGGATGGGGCCGGCGAGCAGTACTTC	CASSLKGDGAGEQYF
15	TRBV4-3	TRBD2	TRBJ2-1	once	TGCGCCAGCAGCCAAGATTTCCTAGCGGGGAATGAGCAGTTCTTC	CASSQDFLAGNEQFF
14	TRBV15	-	TRBJ1-2	-	TGTGCCACCAGCACGCCCGAGTCAGGGCTTGGCTACACCTTC	CATSTPESGLGYTF
12	TRBV6-5	-	TRBJ2-7	-	TGTGCCAGCAGGGTCGGGTCCTACGAGCAGTACTTC	CASRVGSYEQYF
15	TRBV7-9	TRBD1	TRBJ2-3	once	TGTGCCAGCATATCCGGGACAGGGTTGACAGATACGCAGTATTTT	CASISGTGLTDTQYF
15	TRBV5-4	TRBD1	TRBJ2-1	-	TGTGCCAGCAGCTTGGGAGGACAGGGCAGGAATGAGCAGTTCTTC	CASSLGGQGRNEQFF
14	TRBV7-6	TRBD1	TRBJ2-7	-	TGTGCCAGCAGCTTAGCTAGACAGGGGGGCGAGCAGTACTTC	CASSLARQGGEQYF
12	TRBV6-5	-	TRBJ1-4	-	TGTGCCAGCGGAGCAACTAATGAAAAACTGTTTTTT	CASGATNEKLFF